The 18 T cell receptor beta chains given below trace back to one sample, sequenced in a study of cytomegalovirus exposure and HLA in healthy donors. The PCR was carried out with 60 Vbeta primers and 13 Jbeta primers. TCRdb keeps only in-frame clones here, not all; method: immunoSEQ multiplex PCR. The sample has 150,000 to 250,000 clones; 65% to 90% are singletons. Sequencing was performed on PBMCs. These receptors all stem from a woman between 50 and 59 years old in good health and CMV-seronegative.

The chain carries TRBV11-2 and TRBJ1-1; 11 bases match TRBD1. This CDR3 contains 17 residues. With V trimmed by 5 bases and J by 8 bases, 16 bases remained unmatched. CDR1 is SGHAT and CDR2 is FQNNGV in the germline V gene. The DNA of the CDR3 is TGTGCCAGCAGCCCCTTTAAGGACAGGGGGCGCACATCCGAAGCTTTCTTT. Protein: CASSPFKDRGRTSEAFF. The whole variable domain, filled in from reference TRBV11-2 and TRBJ1-1, reads EAGVAQSPRYKIIEKRQSVAFWCNPISGHATLYWYQQILGQGPKLLIQFQNNGVVDDSQLPKDRFSAERLKGVDSTLKIQPAKLEDSAVYLCASSPFKDRGRTSEAFFGQGTRLTVV.

A remark on this clone: Within the sample, other DNA sequences also encode this same CDR3. This chain joins TRBV7-9 and TRBJ1-1; possible D gene TRBD1, 5 bases. CDR3 length: 14 amino acids. V lost 1 base, J lost 1 base, and 7 bases lay in between. Germline loops: CDR1 SEHNR, CDR2 FQNEAQ (reference sequence). In DNA form, the CDR3 reads TGTGCCAGCAGCTTAGGCGGGGGGAACACTGAAGCTTTCTTT. This codes for CASSLGGGNTEAFF.

The chain uses TRBV6-5 and TRBJ1-2; the D is unclear. Per the germline V gene, CDR1 is MNHEY and CDR2 is SVGAGI. Trimming pared 3 bases from V and 7 bases from J, leaving 12 bases between. CDR3 length equals 13 residues. CDR3 coding DNA: TGTGCCAGCAGTTATGACACCCTGGGTGGCTACACCTTC. This gives the protein CASSYDTLGGYTF.

V usage is TRBV30 and J usage is TRBJ2-1, with a tentative D call TRBD1 (5 bases). The CDR3 loop spans 15 amino acids. Trimming pared 2 bases from V and 0 bases from J, leaving 11 bases between. The germline V gene has CDR1 GTSNPN and CDR2 SVGIG (reference sequence). CDR3 sequence reads: CAWSFGARSYNEQFF. CDR3 coding DNA: TGTGCCTGGAGTTTTGGGGCCCGCTCCTACAATGAGCAGTTCTTC.

The chain recombines TRBV4-1 with TRBJ2-7; the D is unclear. The CDR3 loop spans 16 amino acids. Trimming shortened V by 0 bases and J by 6 bases, and 18 bases separated the two germline ends. Germline V gene data show CDR1 as MGHRA and CDR2 as YSYEKL. The CDR3 bases are TGCGCCAGCAGCCAAGATTGGTCGTCGCACCACTCCGAGCAGTACTTC. It specifies CASSQDWSSHHSEQYF.

The J gene is TRBJ1-4, the V gene TRBV19; D is uncertain. The V and J ends lost 3 bases and 0 bases respectively, with 20 bases between them. Germline CDR1 is LNHDA and CDR2 is SQIVND (reference sequence). CDR3 size: 19 residues. CDR3 sequence reads: CASSMAPPRTRATNEKLFF. The CDR3 DNA follows: TGTGCCAGTAGTATGGCCCCCCCCCGTACCCGTGCAACTAATGAAAAACTGTTTTTT.

The gene calls are TRBV7-9 and TRBJ2-1; TRBD2 agrees at 11 bases. Germline V gives CDR1 SEHNR, CDR2 FQNEAQ (reference sequence). The CDR3 is 12 amino acids. Here the CDR3 reads CSILAGVNEQFF. CDR3 nucleotide sequence: TGTTCCATACTAGCGGGAGTAAATGAGCAGTTCTTC.

The V and J genes are TRBV5-8 and TRBJ2-7, with a weak D call TRBD2 (6 bases). Germline V CDR1 and CDR2: SGHTS, YDEGEE. This CDR3 has 13 amino acids. The V gene lost 7 bases and the J gene lost 2 bases, with 13 bases spanning the gap. The CDR3 DNA is TGTGCCAGCCGTATGGGGGGAACCTACGAGCAGTACTTC. Amino acids: CASRMGGTYEQYF.

The chain is built from TRBV7-2 and TRBJ2-5, with a possible D match to TRBD2 (7 bases). The CDR3 extends over 15 amino acids. Trimming removed 1 base at V and 8 bases at J, with 17 bases between. Germline values: CDR1 SGHTA, CDR2 FQGNSA. CDR3 DNA sequence: TGTGCCAGCAGCTTAGGGGGGGGCGCCCCCAACACCCAGTACTTC. Translating gives CASSLGGGAPNTQYF.

This clone was detected only once. CDR3 DNA: TGTGCCAGCAGCCAAGATAAGGGGTTAGGTGGCTACACCTTC. Translated, it gives CASSQDKGLGGYTF. The V call is TRBV4-2, the J call TRBJ1-2, with a tentative D call TRBD1 (5 bases). V lost 0 bases and J lost 7, with 12 bases in between. The V gene's germline CDR1 is LGHNA and CDR2 YNFKEQ. This CDR3 spans 14 amino acids.

The rearrangement uses TRBV19 and TRBJ1-1, with a possible D match to TRBD1 (5 bases). V was pared by 3 bases and J by 1 base, with 9 bases between. This CDR3 region has 14 residues. Germline CDR1 and CDR2: LNHDA and SQIVND (reference sequence). CDR3: CASSISGPNTEAFF. The CDR3 DNA sequence: TGTGCCAGTAGTATCTCAGGGCCGAACACTGAAGCTTTCTTT.

V usage is TRBV16 and J usage is TRBJ1-3; a possible D gene is TRBD1 (5 bases). Per germline, CDR1 KGHSY and CDR2 FQNENV. The CDR3 has 17 amino acids. V lost 2 bases and J 0 bases, leaving 14 bases between the germline ends. CDR3 amino acids: CASSQGTGRFSGNTIYF. The CDR3, as DNA: TGTGCCAGCAGCCAAGGAACAGGCCGCTTCTCTGGAAACACCATATATTTT.

The sample holds one count of this clone. The chain is built from TRBV7-9 and TRBJ1-2, with TRBD1 as a possible D gene (5 bases). The germline V and J ends were trimmed by 1 base and 4 bases, with 10 bases remaining between them. This CDR3 spans 14 amino acids. Looked up from germline, CDR1 is SEHNR and CDR2 is FQNEAQ (reference sequence). The DNA for the CDR3 is TGTGCCAGCAGCTTAGTAGACAGTACCTATGGCTACACCTTC. As protein: CASSLVDSTYGYTF. Looking up the rest from reference TRBV7-9 and TRBJ1-2 gives the full variable domain: DTGVSQNPRHKITKRGQNVTFRCDPISEHNRLYWYRQTLGQGPEFLTYFQNEAQLEKSRLLSDRFSAERPKGSFSTLEIQRTEQGDSAMYLCASSLVDSTYGYTFGSGTRLTVV.

V usage is TRBV7-2 and J usage is TRBJ1-5; perhaps TRBD1 as D (6 bases). Between the trimmed V and J ends, which lost 1 base and 0 bases, there was a span of 10 bases. Germline CDR1 reads SGHTA; CDR2 reads FQGNSA. This CDR3 has 16 amino acids. The CDR3 DNA follows: TGTGCCAGCAGCTTAGGAGGACAGCGTAGCAATCAGCCCCAGCATTTT. Residues: CASSLGGQRSNQPQHF.

V and J are TRBV28 and TRBJ1-4; D ambiguous. V lost 6 bases, J lost 4 bases, and 9 bases lay in between. The CDR3 runs to 13 residues. Germline V gene data show CDR1 as MDHEN and CDR2 as SYDVKM. The CDR3 loop reads CASSLVINEKLFF. CDR3 sequence (DNA): TGTGCCAGCAGCCTAGTCATTAATGAAAAACTGTTTTTT.

CDR3 nucleotide sequence: TGTGCCACCAGCAAGGGACAGGGAGAGGCTTTCTTT. Translation gives CATSKGQGEAFF. This chain connects TRBV15 to TRBJ1-1; 9 bases are a match to TRBD1. Germline V gene data show CDR1 as LNHNV and CDR2 as YYDKDF (reference sequence). Trimming at V came to 4 bases and at J to 11 bases, leaving 5 bases not matched to a gene. The CDR3 contains 12 residues.

The J gene is TRBJ1-2, the V gene TRBV6-1; D unclear. The germline V and J ends were trimmed by 5 bases and 4 bases, with 17 bases remaining between them. Germline V gene lookup returns CDR1 MNHNS and CDR2 SASEGT. The CDR3 contains 15 residues. This chain's CDR3 is CASSSREASPYGYTF. The CDR3 DNA sequence: TGTGCCAGCAGTTCCCGCGAGGCCTCGCCCTATGGCTACACCTTC.

CDR3 nucleotide sequence: TGTGCCAGCAGCCAAGACGCGGGGCTGGGGCTAGATACGCAGTATTTT. This gives the protein CASSQDAGLGLDTQYF. The chain is built from TRBV4-2 and TRBJ2-3; D might be TRBD2 (6 bases). Trimming removed 0 bases from V and 5 bases from J, with 15 bases in between. The germline V gene has CDR1 LGHNA and CDR2 YNFKEQ. This CDR3 is built from 16 residues.